This is a list of T cell receptor beta chains from one sample in a study of cytomegalovirus exposure and HLA in healthy donors. TCRdb keeps only in-frame clones here, not all; method: immunoSEQ multiplex PCR. The table lists tens of thousands of clones, about 73% of them singletons. The sequenced sample consisted of PBMCs. These receptors were collected from a woman aged 25 to 39 in good health and CMV-seronegative. The CDR3 runs from the conserved cysteine through the conserved F or W. D genes are given only for firm matches. Only some rows state a clone size, as once, few, many or a class for expanded clones.

length: 15; J: TRBJ1-5; V: TRBV7-9; D: NA; size: NA; CDR3: CASSSGVFGNQPQHF; DNA: TGTGCCAGCAGCTCAGGGGTGTTTGGCAATCAGCCCCAGCATTTT
length: 14; J: TRBJ1-4; V: TRBV5-1; D: TRBD1; size: NA; CDR3: CASSSGQTLEKLFF; DNA: TGCGCCAGCAGCTCGGGACAGACTCTTGAAAAACTGTTTTTT
length: 16; J: TRBJ2-1; V: TRBV7-2; D: NA; size: NA; CDR3: CASSSVDRTSYNEQFF; DNA: TGTGCCAGCAGCTCCGTAGACAGGACCTCCTACAATGAGCAGTTCTTC
length: 15; J: TRBJ1-1; V: TRBV5-4; D: NA; size: NA; CDR3: CASTRRGGPSAEAFF; DNA: TGTGCCAGCACCCGGCGGGGGGGGCCTAGCGCTGAAGCTTTCTTT
length: 12; J: TRBJ2-1; V: TRBV19; D: NA; size: NA; CDR3: CASSDRRDTPFF; DNA: TGTGCCAGTAGCGATCGCCGGGACACTCCGTTCTTC
length: 12; J: TRBJ2-7; V: TRBV28; D: NA; size: NA; CDR3: CASSSFSYEQYF; DNA: TGTGCCAGCAGTTCATTCTCCTACGAGCAGTACTTC
length: 14; J: TRBJ2-1; V: TRBV7-8; D: TRBD2; size: NA; CDR3: CASSTWGGEAEQFF; DNA: TGTGCCAGCAGTACCTGGGGAGGGGAGGCTGAGCAGTTCTTC
length: 15; J: TRBJ2-3; V: TRBV25-1; D: TRBD2; size: NA; CDR3: CASSEGIKTSGGLDF; DNA: TGTGCCAGCAGTGAGGGGATTAAGACTAGCGGGGGACTAGATTTT
length: 15; J: TRBJ2-2; V: TRBV18; D: NA; size: NA; CDR3: CASSPQGGPTGELFF; DNA: TGTGCCAGCTCACCCCAGGGGGGACCCACCGGGGAGCTGTTTTTT
length: 15; J: TRBJ2-5; V: TRBV5-6; D: TRBD2; size: NA; CDR3: CASSFVGLAEETQYF; DNA: TGTGCCAGCAGCTTCGTAGGACTAGCCGAAGAGACCCAGTACTTC
length: 16; J: TRBJ2-1; V: TRBV7-6; D: NA; size: NA; CDR3: CASSLRGSNPFNEQFF; DNA: TGTGCCAGCAGCTTACGAGGGTCCAACCCTTTCAATGAGCAGTTCTTC
length: 14; J: TRBJ2-7; V: TRBV2; D: NA; size: NA; CDR3: CASSDPPGVYEQYF; DNA: TGTGCCAGCAGTGACCCACCGGGAGTCTACGAGCAGTACTTC
length: 13; J: TRBJ2-7; V: TRBV6-5; D: NA; size: few; CDR3: CASSEGEMGEQYF; DNA: TGTGCCAGCAGTGAAGGGGAAATGGGCGAGCAGTACTTC
length: 12; J: TRBJ1-1; V: TRBV29-1; D: TRBD1; size: NA; CDR3: CSARTGDTEAFF; DNA: TGCAGCGCCCGGACAGGGGACACTGAAGCTTTCTTT
length: 18; J: TRBJ2-7; V: TRBV15; D: TRBD2; size: few; CDR3: CATSRALWSGRDSYEQYF; DNA: TGTGCCACCAGCAGAGCCTTGTGGAGCGGGAGGGACTCCTACGAGCAGTACTTC
length: 15; J: TRBJ2-5; V: TRBV5-1; D: NA; size: NA; CDR3: CASSLEGTLQETQYF; DNA: TGCGCCAGCAGCTTGGAGGGGACACTCCAAGAGACCCAGTACTTC
length: 13; J: TRBJ2-6; V: TRBV13; D: NA; size: NA; CDR3: CASSSSGANVLTF; DNA: TGTGCCAGCAGCTCTTCTGGGGCCAACGTCCTGACTTTC
length: 13; J: TRBJ2-1; V: TRBV5-6; D: NA; size: NA; CDR3: CASSSRRLNEQFF; DNA: TGTGCCAGCAGCTCGCGTAGACTCAATGAGCAGTTCTTC
length: 14; J: TRBJ2-3; V: TRBV29-1; D: TRBD1; size: NA; CDR3: CSALGGQSTDTQYF; DNA: TGCAGCGCCCTTGGGGGACAGAGCACAGATACGCAGTATTTT
length: 15; J: TRBJ2-2; V: TRBV6-1; D: NA; size: medium-sized; CDR3: CASSLELANTGELFF; DNA: TGTGCCAGCAGTCTAGAGCTAGCGAACACCGGGGAGCTGTTTTTT
length: 17; J: TRBJ2-2; V: TRBV5-4; D: NA; size: NA; CDR3: CASSLVFLGQNTGELFF; DNA: TGTGCCAGCAGCTTAGTTTTTCTGGGACAGAACACCGGGGAGCTGTTTTTT
length: 14; J: TRBJ1-2; V: TRBV6-5; D: NA; size: NA; CDR3: CASSQDRGAYGYTF; DNA: TGTGCCAGCAGCCAAGACAGAGGCGCATATGGCTACACCTTC
length: 14; J: TRBJ1-5; V: TRBV7-2; D: NA; size: NA; CDR3: CASSHGQNNQPQHF; DNA: TGTGCCAGCAGCCACGGACAGAACAATCAGCCCCAGCATTTT
length: 11; J: TRBJ2-7; V: TRBV19; D: TRBD1; size: NA; CDR3: CASSDRAEQYF; DNA: TGTGCCAGTAGCGACAGGGCCGAGCAGTACTTC
length: 13; J: TRBJ2-7; V: TRBV6-5; D: NA; size: once; CDR3: CASTRGSGNEQYF; DNA: TGTGCCAGCACGCGGGGTTCAGGAAACGAGCAGTACTTC
length: 15; J: TRBJ1-4; V: TRBV6-5; D: NA; size: NA; CDR3: CASSYSGGTNEKLFF; DNA: TGTGCCAGCAGTTACTCTGGGGGGACTAATGAAAAACTGTTTTTT
length: 14; J: TRBJ1-3; V: TRBV28; D: NA; size: NA; CDR3: CASSPTGSGNTIYF; DNA: TGTGCCAGCAGTCCCACAGGGTCCGGAAACACCATATATTTT
length: 14; J: TRBJ2-1; V: TRBV25-1; D: TRBD1; size: NA; CDR3: CASSELRGGSLLFF; DNA: TGTGCCAGCAGTGAATTGAGAGGGGGCAGTCTCCTCTTCTTC
length: 15; J: TRBJ2-7; V: TRBV6-5; D: TRBD2; size: NA; CDR3: CASSYGSGGSYEQYF; DNA: TGTGCCAGCAGTTACGGTAGCGGGGGCTCCTACGAGCAGTACTTC
length: 16; J: TRBJ1-1; V: TRBV25-1; D: TRBD1; size: NA; CDR3: CASSELGQVADNEAFF; DNA: TGTGCCAGCAGTGAATTAGGACAGGTTGCAGACAATGAAGCTTTCTTT
length: 16; J: TRBJ1-2; V: TRBV10-3; D: TRBD1; size: NA; CDR3: CAISESLGQDFRGYTF; DNA: TGTGCCATCAGTGAGTCGTTGGGACAGGACTTTCGCGGCTACACCTTC
length: 13; J: TRBJ1-1; V: TRBV5-1; D: NA; size: NA; CDR3: CASSLRGNTEAFF; DNA: TGCGCCAGCAGTTTGAGGGGGAACACTGAAGCTTTCTTT
length: 15; J: TRBJ2-1; V: TRBV15; D: NA; size: once; CDR3: CATSRDPSSYNEQFF; DNA: TGTGCCACCAGCAGAGATCCGAGCTCCTACAATGAGCAGTTCTTC
length: 15; J: TRBJ2-3; V: TRBV9; D: NA; size: NA; CDR3: CASSVVSSGTDTQYF; DNA: TGTGCCAGCAGCGTAGTGAGTAGCGGAACAGATACGCAGTATTTT
length: 14; J: TRBJ1-2; V: TRBV7-2; D: TRBD1; size: few; CDR3: CASSSRDRDYGYTF; DNA: TGTGCCAGCAGTAGCCGGGACAGGGACTATGGCTACACCTTC
length: 18; J: TRBJ1-4; V: TRBV2; D: TRBD1; size: NA; CDR3: CASSEAPGDRGYGEKLFF; DNA: TGTGCCAGCAGTGAAGCCCCGGGGGACAGGGGGTATGGTGAAAAACTGTTTTTT